These T cell receptor beta chains were read from a single sample in a study of molecular identifiers for immune sequencing clone quantification. TCRdb called the PCR reads again in MiXCR, with one record for every CDR3 protein. The repertoire holds roughly 55,000 distinct CDR3 sequences, roughly a third seen once, with 3.5% to 4% in the top ten. The material sequenced was naive CD8+ T cells from blood, with Jurkat cell RNA spiked in. All receptors come from a human donor in good health. Some libraries in this study had Jurkat cell RNA spiked in. Both conserved end residues are trimmed from each CDR3. The order of the fields is CDR3 length, J gene, V gene, CDR3 protein.

14 | TRBJ1-5 | TRBV12-3/TRBV12-4 | ASSLFGDRETQPQH
12 | TRBJ2-7 | TRBV7-2 | ASSAGTGSYEQY
13 | TRBJ1-5 | TRBV2 | ASSPQWDSNQPQH
12 | TRBJ1-1 | TRBV7-9 | ASSLGNSGTEAF
12 | TRBJ2-1 | TRBV28 | ASSLIQDYNEQF
13 | TRBJ2-7 | TRBV13 | ASSLEGTGSYEQY
10 | TRBJ2-7 | TRBV6-2/TRBV6-3 | ASSYSIYEQY
11 | TRBJ2-1 | TRBV11-2 | ASSTGTRGEQF
13 | TRBJ2-1 | TRBV2 | ASRETSGSTDEQF
16 | TRBJ2-2 | TRBV6-5 | ASSYSAAAGARTGELF
13 | TRBJ2-7 | TRBV19 | ASSIGPGSSYEQY
10 | TRBJ2-7 | TRBV6-2/TRBV6-3 | ASSYGGHEQY
13 | TRBJ2-2 | TRBV6-5 | ASSPSTGNTGELF
14 | TRBJ2-3 | TRBV27 | ASSPKASGRGDTQY
13 | TRBJ2-5 | TRBV28 | ASSLSLQGPETQY
12 | TRBJ2-1 | TRBV4-1 | ASSDRSPPNEQF